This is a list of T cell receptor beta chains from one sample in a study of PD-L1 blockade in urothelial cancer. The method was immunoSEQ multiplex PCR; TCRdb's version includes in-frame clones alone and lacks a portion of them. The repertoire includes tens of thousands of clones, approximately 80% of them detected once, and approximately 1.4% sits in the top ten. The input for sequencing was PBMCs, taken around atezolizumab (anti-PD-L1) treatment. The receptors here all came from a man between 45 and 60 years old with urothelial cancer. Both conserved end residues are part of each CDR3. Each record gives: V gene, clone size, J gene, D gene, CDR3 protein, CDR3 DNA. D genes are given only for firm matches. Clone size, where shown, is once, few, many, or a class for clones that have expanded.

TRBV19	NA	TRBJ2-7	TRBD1	CASSGTGKGYEQYF	TGTGCCAGTAGCGGGACAGGGAAAGGTTACGAGCAGTACTTC
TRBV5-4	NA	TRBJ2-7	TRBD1	CASSLAKGTASRYEQYF	TGTGCCAGCAGCTTGGCCAAAGGGACAGCCTCGAGGTACGAGCAGTACTTC
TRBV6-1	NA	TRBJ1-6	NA	CASSDGPYNSPLHF	TGTGCCAGCAGTGATGGCCCATATAATTCACCCCTCCACTTT
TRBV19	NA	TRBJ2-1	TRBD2	CASSSREALYNEQFF	TGTGCCAGTAGTAGTCGGGAGGCCCTTTACAATGAGCAGTTCTTC
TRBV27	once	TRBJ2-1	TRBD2	CASRILAGGFNEQFF	TGTGCCAGCAGAATACTAGCGGGAGGATTTAATGAGCAGTTCTTC
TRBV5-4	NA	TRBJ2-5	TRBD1	CASSPTGTGKGPGETQYF	TGTGCCAGCAGCCCTACCGGGACAGGGAAGGGGCCAGGAGAGACCCAGTACTTC
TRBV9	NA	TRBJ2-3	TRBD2	CASSQIAGTSDTQYF	TGTGCCAGCAGCCAAATAGCGGGAACATCGGATACGCAGTATTTT
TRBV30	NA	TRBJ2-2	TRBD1	CAWGVETGDRGAVF	TGTGCCTGGGGGGTGGAGACAGGGGACCGGGGAGCTGTTTTT
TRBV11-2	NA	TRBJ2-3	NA	CASSLDRQGSDTQYF	TGTGCCAGCAGCTTAGATCGGCAGGGTTCAGATACGCAGTATTTT
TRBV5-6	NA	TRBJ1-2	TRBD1	CASSSREQGYGYTF	TGTGCCAGCAGCTCTAGGGAACAGGGGTATGGCTACACCTTC
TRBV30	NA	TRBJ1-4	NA	CAWSGSRGNEKLFF	TGTGCCTGGAGTGGGTCTCGGGGTAATGAAAAACTGTTTTTT
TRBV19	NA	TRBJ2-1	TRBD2	CASSILVSGRASNEQFF	TGTGCCAGTAGTATTCTTGTCAGCGGGAGGGCCAGCAATGAGCAGTTCTTC
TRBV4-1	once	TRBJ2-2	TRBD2	CASSQLAGGVVGELFF	TGCGCCAGCAGCCAACTAGCGGGAGGGGTGGTCGGGGAGCTGTTTTTT
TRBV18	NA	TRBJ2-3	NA	CASLTAEDTQYF	TGTGCCAGCTTAACAGCAGAAGATACGCAGTATTTT
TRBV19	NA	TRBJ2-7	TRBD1	CASKLRTGGTYEQYF	TGTGCCAGTAAACTACGGACAGGGGGGACCTACGAGCAGTACTTC
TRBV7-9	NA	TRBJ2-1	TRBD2	CASSPRGGGTEQFF	TGTGCCAGCAGCCCCCGCGGGGGGGGGACCGAGCAGTTCTTC
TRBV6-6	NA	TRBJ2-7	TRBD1	CASSSSRTGYEQYF	TGTGCCAGCAGTTCAAGTAGGACAGGTTACGAGCAGTACTTC
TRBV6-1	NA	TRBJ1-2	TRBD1	CASHRMGQAPYGYTF	TGTGCCAGTCATAGGATGGGACAGGCCCCCTATGGCTACACCTTC
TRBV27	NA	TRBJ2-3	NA	CASSLGPLSSTDTQYF	TGTGCCAGCAGCCTAGGCCCTTTGAGCTCCACAGATACGCAGTATTTT
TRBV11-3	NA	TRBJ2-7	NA	CASSLAPSSYEQYF	TGTGCCAGCAGCTTAGCCCCGAGCTCCTACGAGCAGTACTTC
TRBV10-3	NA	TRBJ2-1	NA	CAISAQGRPNEQFF	TGTGCCATCAGTGCGCAGGGGCGGCCCAATGAGCAGTTCTTC
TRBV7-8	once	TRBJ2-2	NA	CASSLVLGTNTGELFF	TGTGCCAGCAGCTTAGTCCTTGGGACAAATACCGGGGAGCTGTTTTTT
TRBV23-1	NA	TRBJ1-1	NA	CASSQTGKRYTEAFF	TGCGCCAGCAGTCAAACCGGGAAGAGGTACACTGAAGCTTTCTTT
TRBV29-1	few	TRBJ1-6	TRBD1	CSVGTGTGNSPLHF	TGCAGCGTTGGCACCGGGACAGGGAATTCACCCCTCCACTTT
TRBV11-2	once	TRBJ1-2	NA	CASSSMSRANYGYTF	TGTGCCAGCAGCTCCATGAGTAGAGCGAACTATGGCTACACCTTC
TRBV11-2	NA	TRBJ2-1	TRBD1	CASSTPGQGLYNEQFF	TGTGCCAGCAGCACCCCGGGACAGGGCCTGTACAATGAGCAGTTCTTC
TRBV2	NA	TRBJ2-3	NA	CATAGRTDTQYF	TGTGCTACAGCGGGCCGCACAGATACGCAGTATTTT
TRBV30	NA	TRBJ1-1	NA	CAWKRRDEAFF	TGTGCCTGGAAGCGTCGGGATGAAGCTTTCTTT
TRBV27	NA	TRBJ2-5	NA	CASSSLYQETQYF	TGTGCCAGCAGTTCACTGTACCAAGAGACCCAGTACTTC
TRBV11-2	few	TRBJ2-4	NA	CASSLGWLKNIQYF	TGTGCCAGCAGCTTAGGGTGGCTCAAAAACATTCAGTACTTC
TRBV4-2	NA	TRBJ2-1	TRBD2	CASSQVAGGGGTNSYNEQFF	TGTGCCAGCAGCCAAGTGGCCGGTGGCGGGGGTACCAACTCCTACAATGAGCAGTTCTTC
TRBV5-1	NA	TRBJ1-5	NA	CASSSQGGNQPQHF	TGCGCCAGCAGCTCCCAGGGCGGCAATCAGCCCCAGCATTTT
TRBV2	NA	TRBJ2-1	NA	CASPGPGKALYNEQFF	TGTGCCAGCCCTGGGCCAGGGAAGGCCTTATACAATGAGCAGTTCTTC
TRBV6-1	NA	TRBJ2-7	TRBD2	CASSTLAGGPHEQYF	TGTGCCAGCAGTACCCTAGCGGGGGGGCCCCACGAGCAGTACTTC
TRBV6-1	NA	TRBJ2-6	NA	CASSGGYRGANVLTF	TGTGCCAGCAGTGGGGGTTACAGGGGGGCCAACGTCCTGACTTTC
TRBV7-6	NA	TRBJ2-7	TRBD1	CASSLSGGLPIYEQYF	TGTGCCAGCAGTTTATCAGGGGGTTTGCCCATCTACGAGCAGTACTTC
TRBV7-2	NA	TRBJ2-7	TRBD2	CASSLGLPPYEQYF	TGTGCCAGCAGCCTGGGACTACCCCCCTACGAGCAGTACTTC
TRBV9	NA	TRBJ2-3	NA	CASSVMGGADTDTQYF	TGTGCCAGCAGCGTAATGGGGGGGGCTGACACAGATACGCAGTATTTT
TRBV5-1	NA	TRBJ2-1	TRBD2	CASSLLAGGFYNEQFF	TGCGCCAGCAGCCTCCTAGCGGGAGGCTTCTACAATGAGCAGTTCTTC
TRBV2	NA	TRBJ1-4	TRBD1	CASSMTGLDEKLFF	TGTGCCAGCAGTATGACAGGGTTGGATGAAAAACTGTTTTTT
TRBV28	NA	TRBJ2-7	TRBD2	CASSSKERGVSYEQYF	TGTGCCAGCAGTTCGAAGGAGCGGGGAGTTTCCTACGAGCAGTACTTC